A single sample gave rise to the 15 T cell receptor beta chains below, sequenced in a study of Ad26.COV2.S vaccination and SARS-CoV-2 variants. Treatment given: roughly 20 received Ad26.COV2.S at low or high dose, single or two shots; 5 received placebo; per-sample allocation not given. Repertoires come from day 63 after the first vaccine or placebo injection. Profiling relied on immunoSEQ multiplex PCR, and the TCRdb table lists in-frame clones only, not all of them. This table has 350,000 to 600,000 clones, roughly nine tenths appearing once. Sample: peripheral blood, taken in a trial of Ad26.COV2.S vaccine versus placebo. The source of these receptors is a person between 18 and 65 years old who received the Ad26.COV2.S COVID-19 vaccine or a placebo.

The CDR3 nucleotides are TGTGCCAGCAGCCAAACCGGGAGGAAACAAGAGACCCAGTACTTC. Translating it yields CASSQTGRKQETQYF. The rearrangement joins TRBV14 to TRBJ2-5; 7 bases agree with TRBD2. After removal of 2 bases from V and 2 bases from J, the junction contained 5 bases not matched to a gene. Looked up from germline, CDR1 is SGHDN and CDR2 is FVKESK. This CDR3 is built from 15 residues.

The CDR3 region is CASSYLTGARSNQPQHF. DNA of the CDR3: TGTGCCAGCAGTTACTTAACAGGGGCTAGGAGCAATCAGCCCCAGCATTTT. The chain is built from TRBV6-2 or TRBV6-3 and TRBJ1-5, with 7 bases lining up with TRBD1. This CDR3 has 17 amino acids. In germline, CDR1 is MNHEY, CDR2 SVGEGT. V was pared by 1 base and J by 1 base, with 7 bases of the junction left unmatched.

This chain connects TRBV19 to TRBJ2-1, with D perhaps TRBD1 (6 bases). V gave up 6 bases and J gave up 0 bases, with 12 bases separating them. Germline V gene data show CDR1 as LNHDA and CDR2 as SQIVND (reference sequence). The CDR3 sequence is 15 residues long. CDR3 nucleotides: TGTGCCAGTAGCTTGGACAGAAGCTCCTACAATGAGCAGTTCTTC. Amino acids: CASSLDRSSYNEQFF.

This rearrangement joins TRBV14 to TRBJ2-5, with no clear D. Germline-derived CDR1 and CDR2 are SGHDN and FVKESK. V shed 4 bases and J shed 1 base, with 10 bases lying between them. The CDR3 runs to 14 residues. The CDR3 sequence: CASSRASGQETQYF. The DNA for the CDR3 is TGTGCCAGCAGCCGGGCCTCAGGCCAAGAGACCCAGTACTTC.

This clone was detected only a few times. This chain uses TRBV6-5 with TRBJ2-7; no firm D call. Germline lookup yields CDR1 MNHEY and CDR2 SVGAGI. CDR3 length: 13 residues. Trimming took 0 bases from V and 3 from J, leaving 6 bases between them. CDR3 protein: CASSYSQLYEQYF. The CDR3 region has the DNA TGTGCCAGCAGTTACTCACAACTCTACGAGCAGTACTTC.

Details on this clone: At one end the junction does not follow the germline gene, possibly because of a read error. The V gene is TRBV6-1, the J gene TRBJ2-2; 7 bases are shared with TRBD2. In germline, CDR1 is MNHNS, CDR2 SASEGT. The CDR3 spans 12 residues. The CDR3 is CASSQAGRELFF. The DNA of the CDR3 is TGTGCCAGCAGTCAAGCGGGAAGGGAGCTGTTTTTT.

As DNA, the CDR3 is TGTGCCAGCAGCTTAGAATTCTCCTACGAGCAGTACTTC. Protein sequence: CASSLEFSYEQYF. The rearrangement uses TRBV7-9 and TRBJ2-7; D is undetermined. The CDR3 has 13 amino acids. Germline values: CDR1 SEHNR, CDR2 FQNEAQ (reference sequence). Trimming removed 1 base from V and 0 bases from J, with 4 bases in between.

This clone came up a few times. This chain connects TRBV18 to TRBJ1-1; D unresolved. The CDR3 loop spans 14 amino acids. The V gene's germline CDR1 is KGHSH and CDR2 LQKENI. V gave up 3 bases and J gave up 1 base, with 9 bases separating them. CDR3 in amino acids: CASSPVVGNTEAFF. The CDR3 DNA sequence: TGTGCCAGCTCACCTGTGGTTGGGAACACTGAAGCTTTCTTT.

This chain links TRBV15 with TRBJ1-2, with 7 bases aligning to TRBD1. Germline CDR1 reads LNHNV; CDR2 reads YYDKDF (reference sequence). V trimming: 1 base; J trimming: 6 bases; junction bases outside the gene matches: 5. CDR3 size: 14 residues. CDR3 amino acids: CATSRVGGANGYTF. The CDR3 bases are TGTGCCACCAGCAGAGTAGGGGGCGCGAATGGCTACACCTTC.

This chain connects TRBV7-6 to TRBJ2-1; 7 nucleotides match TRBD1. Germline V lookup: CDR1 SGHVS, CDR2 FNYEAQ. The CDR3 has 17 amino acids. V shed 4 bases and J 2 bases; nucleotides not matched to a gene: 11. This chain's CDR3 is CASSSAPGTVAYNEQFF. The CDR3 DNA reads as TGTGCCAGCAGCTCCGCTCCCGGGACAGTAGCCTACAATGAGCAGTTCTTC.

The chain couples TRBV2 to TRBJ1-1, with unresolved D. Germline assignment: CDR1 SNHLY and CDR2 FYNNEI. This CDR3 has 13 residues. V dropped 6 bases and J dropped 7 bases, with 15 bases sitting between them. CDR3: CASRTGSNREAFF. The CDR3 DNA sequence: TGTGCCAGCAGGACCGGGTCGAATCGTGAAGCTTTCTTT.

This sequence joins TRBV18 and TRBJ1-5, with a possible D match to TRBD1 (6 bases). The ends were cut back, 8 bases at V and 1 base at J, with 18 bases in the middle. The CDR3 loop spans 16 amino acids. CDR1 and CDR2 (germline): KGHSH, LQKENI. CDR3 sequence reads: CASTRGGPGSNQPQHF. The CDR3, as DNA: TGTGCCAGCACCCGCGGGGGGCCGGGAAGCAATCAGCCCCAGCATTTT.

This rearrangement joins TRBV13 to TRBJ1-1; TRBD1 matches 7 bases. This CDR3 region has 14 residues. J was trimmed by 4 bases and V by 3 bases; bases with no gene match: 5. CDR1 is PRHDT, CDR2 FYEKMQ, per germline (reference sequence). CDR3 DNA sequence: TGTGCCAGCAGCTTTAGCAGGGGGGCCACTGAAGCTTTCTTT. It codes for CASSFSRGATEAFF.

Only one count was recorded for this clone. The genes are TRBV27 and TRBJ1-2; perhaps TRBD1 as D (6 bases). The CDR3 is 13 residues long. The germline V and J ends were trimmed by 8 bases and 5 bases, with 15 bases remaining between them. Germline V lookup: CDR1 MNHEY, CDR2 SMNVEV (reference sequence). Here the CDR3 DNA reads TGTGCCAGCTCCCGGGGCAGGGGATATGGCTACACCTTC. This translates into CASSRGRGYGYTF.

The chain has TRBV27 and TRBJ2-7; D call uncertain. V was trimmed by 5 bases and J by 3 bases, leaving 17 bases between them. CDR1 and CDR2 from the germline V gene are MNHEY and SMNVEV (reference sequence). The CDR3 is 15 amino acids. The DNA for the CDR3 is TGTGCCAGCAGTGAACGTGGTGGCCGTTACTACGAGCAGTACTTC. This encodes CASSERGGRYYEQYF.